Described below is a single T cell receptor (beta chain) sequence and its context. Its antigen remains unidentified. The V gene's germline CDR1 is SEHNR and CDR2 FQNEAQ (reference sequence). Trimming cost V 5 bases and J 0 bases, with 16 bases left between them. The CDR3 has 17 amino acids. This specimen comes from a study of OX40 agonist ivuxolimab in advanced cancers. Sequencing used immunoSEQ multiplex PCR; TCRdb keeps in-frame clones, though not all of them. The data contain approximately 77,000 clones, 85% to 95% of them singletons. Study outcomes and limitations: Averaging showed that CD8+ T cells had more expanded clones than CD4+ did.

The specimen comprised CD4+ or CD8+ T cells sorted from blood, sampled in a trial of the OX40 agonist ivuxolimab. This clonotype originated in an adult with an advanced solid tumor such as melanoma, head and neck, liver or kidney cancer. The rearrangement uses TRBV7-9 and TRBJ2-2; maybe TRBD1 (6 bases). In DNA form, the CDR3 reads TGTGCCAGCAGCGTAAAGGGGACATTTCCGAACACCGGGGAGCTGTTTTTT. It translates to CASSVKGTFPNTGELFF.